A single sample gave rise to the 4 T cell receptor beta chains below, sequenced in a study of blood T cell repertoires in COVID-19. Clones were read by immunoSEQ multiplex PCR, and TCRdb kept only the in-frame ones, dropping some. The sample has 150,000 or so clones, less than 95% seen once. The sequencing input was peripheral blood. The receptor source for this set is a man in his forties or fifties with acute or convalescent COVID-19.

The rearrangement uses TRBV5-8 and TRBJ1-3, with 7 bases lining up with TRBD1. This CDR3 has 14 amino acids. From germline, CDR1 is SGHTS and CDR2 YDEGEE. The V gene end was trimmed by 5 bases and the J gene end by 8 bases; junction bases not matched to a gene: 10. CDR3 coding DNA: TGTGCCAGCAGGCAACAGGGGACTGCGGACACCATATATTTT. It yields the protein CASRQQGTADTIYF.

V usage is TRBV12-3 or TRBV12-4 and J usage is TRBJ1-1; D not resolved. The V and J ends lost 3 bases and 4 bases respectively, with 9 bases between them. The CDR3 is made up of 13 amino acids. This CDR3 is CASSLLSGTEAFF. The CDR3 DNA reads as TGTGCCAGCAGTTTGCTTTCCGGCACTGAAGCTTTCTTT.

The chain joins TRBV4-1 to TRBJ1-5, with TRBD1 as a possible D gene (5 bases). CDR3 length: 14 residues. From germline, CDR1 is MGHRA and CDR2 YSYEKL. Trimming removed 4 bases at V and 6 bases at J, with 13 bases between. CDR3 region: CASSPGPGVQPQHF. The CDR3 DNA reads TGCGCCAGCAGCCCTGGGCCGGGGGTTCAGCCCCAGCATTTT.

The V and J genes are TRBV7-3 and TRBJ2-1; D remains unclear. Germline values: CDR1 SGHTA, CDR2 FQGTGA. V lost 2 bases and J 3 bases, leaving 5 bases between the germline ends. The CDR3 totals 13 residues. CDR3 in DNA: TGTGCCAGCAGCTTAGGGCACTACAATGAGCAGTTCTTC. This translates into CASSLGHYNEQFF.